Listed below are T cell receptor beta chains from one sample, sequenced in a study of blood T cell repertoires in COVID-19. Method: immunoSEQ multiplex PCR; TCRdb's copy keeps in-frame clones and lacks some. The sample lists some 320,000 clones, over 75% occurring once. The sample comprised peripheral blood. These receptors were obtained from a human donor in a cohort sampled during active COVID-19. Both conserved end residues are part of each CDR3. A D gene is named only where the DNA matches it firmly. Part of the rows lack a size; the others show once, few, many or a class for expanded clones.

j_gene: TRBJ1-5; abundance: medium-sized; v_gene: TRBV2; d_gene: NA; CDR3aa: CASSEDRTYQPQHF; CDR3nt: TGTGCCAGCAGTGAGGACAGAACTTATCAGCCCCAGCATTTT
j_gene: TRBJ1-1; abundance: NA; v_gene: TRBV10-3; d_gene: NA; CDR3aa: CAISQIRGKEGEAFF; CDR3nt: TGTGCCATCAGTCAGATTAGGGGGAAAGAGGGTGAAGCTTTCTTT
j_gene: TRBJ2-7; abundance: NA; v_gene: TRBV6-5; d_gene: TRBD1; CDR3aa: CASTPRGTDQYEQYF; CDR3nt: TGTGCCAGCACCCCAAGAGGGACAGACCAATACGAGCAGTACTTC
j_gene: TRBJ2-1; abundance: NA; v_gene: TRBV9; d_gene: TRBD2; CDR3aa: CASSFRSGGAYNEQFF; CDR3nt: TGTGCCAGCAGCTTCCGAAGCGGGGGGGCCTACAATGAGCAGTTCTTC
j_gene: TRBJ2-1; abundance: few; v_gene: TRBV9; d_gene: TRBD2; CDR3aa: CASSPRTSGGSYNEQFF; CDR3nt: TGTGCCAGCAGCCCCAGGACTAGCGGGGGGTCCTACAATGAGCAGTTCTTC
j_gene: TRBJ1-1; abundance: NA; v_gene: TRBV1; d_gene: NA; CDR3aa: CTSSSASDTEAFF; CDR3nt: TGCACCAGCAGCTCTGCTTCGGACACTGAAGCTTTCTTT
j_gene: TRBJ2-5; abundance: NA; v_gene: TRBV5-8; d_gene: NA; CDR3aa: CASSFGSSHETQYF; CDR3nt: TGTGCCAGCAGCTTCGGGTCCAGCCACGAGACCCAGTACTTC
j_gene: TRBJ1-2; abundance: NA; v_gene: TRBV11-2; d_gene: NA; CDR3aa: CASSYYRVQYGYTF; CDR3nt: TGTGCCAGCAGTTACTACAGGGTTCAGTATGGCTACACCTTC
j_gene: TRBJ1-5; abundance: NA; v_gene: TRBV7-6; d_gene: TRBD1; CDR3aa: CASSFGTDSNQPQHF; CDR3nt: TGTGCCAGCAGCTTTGGGACAGATAGCAATCAGCCCCAGCATTTT
j_gene: TRBJ1-5; abundance: NA; v_gene: TRBV6-5; d_gene: NA; CDR3aa: CASSFEKSNQPQHF; CDR3nt: TGTGCCAGCAGTTTCGAGAAGAGCAATCAGCCCCAGCATTTT
j_gene: TRBJ2-7; abundance: once; v_gene: TRBV19; d_gene: NA; CDR3aa: CASSIAEGSYEQYF; CDR3nt: TGTGCCAGTAGTATAGCTGAGGGTTCCTACGAGCAGTACTTC
j_gene: TRBJ2-7; abundance: NA; v_gene: TRBV5-6; d_gene: NA; CDR3aa: CASSPGGIPYEQYF; CDR3nt: TGTGCCAGCAGCCCGGGTGGCATACCCTACGAGCAGTACTTC
j_gene: TRBJ2-4; abundance: NA; v_gene: TRBV10-3; d_gene: TRBD1; CDR3aa: CAISVTGASIQYF; CDR3nt: TGTGCCATCAGTGTTACAGGGGCGAGCATTCAGTACTTC
j_gene: TRBJ1-3; abundance: NA; v_gene: TRBV13; d_gene: NA; CDR3aa: CASSSLIYSGNTIYF; CDR3nt: TGTGCCAGCAGCTCCCTGATCTACTCTGGAAACACCATATATTTT
j_gene: TRBJ2-3; abundance: once; v_gene: TRBV6-5; d_gene: NA; CDR3aa: CASSPRSTSTDTQYF; CDR3nt: TGTGCCAGCAGTCCGCGGTCAACTAGCACAGATACGCAGTATTTT
j_gene: TRBJ2-1; abundance: NA; v_gene: TRBV27; d_gene: TRBD2; CDR3aa: CASSLGGGRREQFF; CDR3nt: TGTGCCAGCAGTTTGGGCGGGGGGAGGCGTGAGCAGTTCTTC
j_gene: TRBJ2-5; abundance: once; v_gene: TRBV11-3; d_gene: NA; CDR3aa: CASSLSSRVGETQYF; CDR3nt: TGTGCCAGCAGCTTATCCTCTCGGGTGGGTGAGACCCAGTACTTC
j_gene: TRBJ2-1; abundance: NA; v_gene: TRBV4-1; d_gene: TRBD2; CDR3aa: CASSQDSGLGGTEQFF; CDR3nt: TGCGCCAGCAGCCAAGATTCGGGACTAGGAGGGACCGAGCAGTTCTTC
j_gene: TRBJ1-1; abundance: NA; v_gene: TRBV5-1; d_gene: TRBD1; CDR3aa: CASSFWTGNTEAFF; CDR3nt: TGCGCCAGCAGCTTCTGGACAGGGAACACTGAAGCTTTCTTT
j_gene: TRBJ1-2; abundance: NA; v_gene: TRBV14; d_gene: NA; CDR3aa: CASSRSTGRTDNYGYTF; CDR3nt: TGTGCCAGCAGCCGGTCGACAGGCCGAACCGATAACTATGGCTACACCTTC
j_gene: TRBJ2-7; abundance: once; v_gene: TRBV18; d_gene: TRBD1; CDR3aa: CASSPFGQAIYEQYF; CDR3nt: TGTGCCAGCTCACCATTCGGACAGGCGATCTACGAGCAGTACTTC
j_gene: TRBJ1-5; abundance: once; v_gene: TRBV6-6; d_gene: NA; CDR3aa: CASKGLNFGQPQHF; CDR3nt: TGTGCCAGCAAAGGACTGAACTTCGGTCAGCCCCAGCATTTT
j_gene: TRBJ1-2; abundance: NA; v_gene: TRBV12-3/TRBV12-4; d_gene: TRBD1; CDR3aa: CASSQTGKYGYTF; CDR3nt: TGTGCCAGCAGCCAGACAGGGAAGTATGGCTACACCTTC
j_gene: TRBJ1-2; abundance: NA; v_gene: TRBV14; d_gene: NA; CDR3aa: CASSQDRGVYGYTF; CDR3nt: TGTGCCAGCAGCCAAGACAGGGGAGTTTATGGCTACACCTTC
j_gene: TRBJ1-1; abundance: NA; v_gene: TRBV9; d_gene: TRBD1; CDR3aa: CASSVDRGKGEAFF; CDR3nt: TGTGCCAGCAGCGTCGACAGGGGGAAGGGTGAAGCTTTCTTT
j_gene: TRBJ2-1; abundance: NA; v_gene: TRBV27; d_gene: TRBD1; CDR3aa: CASMGQGWNNEQFF; CDR3nt: TGTGCCAGCATGGGACAGGGTTGGAACAATGAGCAGTTCTTC
j_gene: TRBJ2-3; abundance: NA; v_gene: TRBV5-1; d_gene: NA; CDR3aa: CASSGGTVSDTQYF; CDR3nt: TGCGCCAGCAGCGGCGGGACCGTTTCAGATACGCAGTATTTT
j_gene: TRBJ1-2; abundance: NA; v_gene: TRBV10-3; d_gene: NA; CDR3aa: CAISGQGLYGYTF; CDR3nt: TGTGCCATCAGTGGGCAGGGACTGTATGGCTACACCTTC
j_gene: TRBJ2-7; abundance: NA; v_gene: TRBV10-1; d_gene: NA; CDR3aa: CASSEGNSFEQYF; CDR3nt: TGCGCCAGCAGTGAGGGTAATAGCTTCGAGCAGTACTTC
j_gene: TRBJ1-2; abundance: NA; v_gene: TRBV13; d_gene: NA; CDR3aa: CASSLRLRGSDRRIYGYTF; CDR3nt: TGTGCCAGCAGCTTAAGATTAAGGGGGTCGGACAGAAGGATCTATGGCTACACCTTC
j_gene: TRBJ1-2; abundance: NA; v_gene: TRBV6-5; d_gene: NA; CDR3aa: CASRTFSRDYGYTF; CDR3nt: TGTGCCAGCAGAACCTTTTCGCGGGACTATGGCTACACCTTC
j_gene: TRBJ2-3; abundance: NA; v_gene: TRBV5-1; d_gene: NA; CDR3aa: CASSLAASAGTDTQYF; CDR3nt: TGCGCCAGCAGCTTGGCCGCTAGCGCGGGGACAGATACGCAGTATTTT
j_gene: TRBJ1-2; abundance: NA; v_gene: TRBV30; d_gene: NA; CDR3aa: CAWRGTVYGYTF; CDR3nt: TGTGCCTGGAGAGGCACAGTCTATGGCTACACCTTC
j_gene: TRBJ2-3; abundance: few; v_gene: TRBV7-2; d_gene: NA; CDR3aa: CASSLVAGAGGDTQYF; CDR3nt: TGTGCCAGCAGCTTAGTGGCAGGGGCAGGTGGAGATACGCAGTATTTT
j_gene: TRBJ2-3; abundance: NA; v_gene: TRBV14; d_gene: TRBD1; CDR3aa: CASSRQGVGTDTQYF; CDR3nt: TGTGCCAGCAGCCGACAGGGGGTTGGCACAGATACGCAGTATTTT
j_gene: TRBJ2-1; abundance: NA; v_gene: TRBV18; d_gene: TRBD2; CDR3aa: CASSPPSLAGGQNNEQFF; CDR3nt: TGTGCCAGCTCACCACCCTCTCTAGCGGGGGGGCAGAACAATGAGCAGTTCTTC
j_gene: TRBJ2-1; abundance: NA; v_gene: TRBV5-1; d_gene: NA; CDR3aa: CASSVYNEQFF; CDR3nt: TGCGCCAGCAGCGTATACAATGAGCAGTTCTTC
j_gene: TRBJ1-2; abundance: NA; v_gene: TRBV6-5; d_gene: NA; CDR3aa: CASHGRQVGNYGYTF; CDR3nt: TGTGCCAGCCACGGGCGACAGGTTGGGAACTATGGCTACACCTTC
j_gene: TRBJ1-5; abundance: NA; v_gene: TRBV10-1; d_gene: NA; CDR3aa: CASSEAFNQPQHF; CDR3nt: TGCGCCAGCAGCGAGGCGTTCAATCAGCCCCAGCATTTT
j_gene: TRBJ2-7; abundance: few; v_gene: TRBV5-1; d_gene: NA; CDR3aa: CASSRGMISYEQYF; CDR3nt: TGCGCCAGCTCCCGAGGGATGATCTCCTACGAGCAGTACTTC
j_gene: TRBJ2-1; abundance: few; v_gene: TRBV7-2; d_gene: NA; CDR3aa: CASSRGFEQFF; CDR3nt: TGTGCCAGCAGCCGAGGGTTTGAGCAGTTCTTC
j_gene: TRBJ1-5; abundance: NA; v_gene: TRBV19; d_gene: NA; CDR3aa: CASSIGWALPGRNSNQPQHF; CDR3nt: TGTGCCAGTAGTATAGGGTGGGCTCTTCCCGGTAGGAATAGCAATCAGCCCCAGCATTTT
j_gene: TRBJ1-1; abundance: once; v_gene: TRBV6-6; d_gene: NA; CDR3aa: CASSYSPMNTEAFF; CDR3nt: TGTGCCAGCAGTTACTCGCCTATGAACACTGAAGCTTTCTTT
j_gene: TRBJ2-6; abundance: NA; v_gene: TRBV6-2/TRBV6-3; d_gene: NA; CDR3aa: CASSYHLTTTSSGANVLTF; CDR3nt: TGTGCCAGCAGTTACCACTTGACTACAACTTCATCTGGGGCCAACGTCCTGACTTTC
j_gene: TRBJ1-1; abundance: once; v_gene: TRBV27; d_gene: NA; CDR3aa: CASSLGPENTEAFF; CDR3nt: TGTGCCAGCAGTCTGGGCCCCGAGAACACTGAAGCTTTCTTT
j_gene: TRBJ2-5; abundance: NA; v_gene: TRBV28; d_gene: NA; CDR3aa: CASSLWAGGETQYF; CDR3nt: TGTGCCAGCAGTTTATGGGCAGGAGGAGAGACCCAGTACTTC
j_gene: TRBJ1-5; abundance: NA; v_gene: TRBV6-5; d_gene: NA; CDR3aa: CASRSVAEDQPQHF; CDR3nt: TGTGCCAGCAGGTCCGTGGCCGAGGATCAGCCCCAGCATTTT
j_gene: TRBJ1-2; abundance: NA; v_gene: TRBV7-3; d_gene: TRBD1; CDR3aa: CASSLTDRANGYTF; CDR3nt: TGTGCCAGCAGCTTAACGGACAGGGCTAATGGCTACACCTTC
j_gene: TRBJ2-1; abundance: NA; v_gene: TRBV6-5; d_gene: TRBD2; CDR3aa: CASIGTSGGDEQFF; CDR3nt: TGTGCCAGCATTGGGACTAGCGGGGGTGATGAGCAGTTCTTC
j_gene: TRBJ2-3; abundance: NA; v_gene: TRBV7-2; d_gene: TRBD2; CDR3aa: CASSLSGGDTQYF; CDR3nt: TGTGCCAGCAGCTTATCGGGGGGAGATACGCAGTATTTT
j_gene: TRBJ2-7; abundance: NA; v_gene: TRBV13; d_gene: TRBD2; CDR3aa: CASSLGLAEYEQYF; CDR3nt: TGTGCCAGCAGCTTGGGACTAGCGGAATACGAGCAGTACTTC
j_gene: TRBJ2-7; abundance: few; v_gene: TRBV2; d_gene: TRBD2; CDR3aa: CATRGGGGEQYF; CDR3nt: TGTGCCACCAGAGGTGGGGGGGGCGAGCAGTACTTC
j_gene: TRBJ1-6; abundance: NA; v_gene: TRBV6-5; d_gene: TRBD1; CDR3aa: CASSSYGTGRNSPLHF; CDR3nt: TGTGCCAGCAGTTCCTATGGGACAGGGAGAAATTCACCCCTCCACTTT
j_gene: TRBJ2-2; abundance: once; v_gene: TRBV11-2; d_gene: TRBD1; CDR3aa: CASSLAGTGFPGELFF; CDR3nt: TGTGCCAGCAGCTTGGCCGGGACAGGCTTTCCCGGGGAGCTGTTTTTT
j_gene: TRBJ1-3; abundance: NA; v_gene: TRBV5-5; d_gene: NA; CDR3aa: CASNLNQGKNTIYF; CDR3nt: TGTGCCAGCAACCTAAACCAGGGAAAAAACACCATATATTTT
j_gene: TRBJ2-1; abundance: NA; v_gene: TRBV11-2; d_gene: NA; CDR3aa: CASSQRGGGITYNEQFF; CDR3nt: TGTGCCAGCAGCCAAAGGGGTGGGGGCATCACCTACAATGAGCAGTTCTTC
j_gene: TRBJ2-2; abundance: NA; v_gene: TRBV6-5; d_gene: NA; CDR3aa: CASSLDSFPGELFF; CDR3nt: TGTGCCAGCAGTTTAGACAGTTTCCCCGGGGAGCTGTTTTTT
j_gene: TRBJ1-6; abundance: NA; v_gene: TRBV18; d_gene: TRBD1; CDR3aa: CASSPVDRVRNSPLHF; CDR3nt: TGTGCCAGCTCCCCGGTCGACAGGGTCCGTAATTCACCCCTCCACTTT
j_gene: TRBJ1-4; abundance: NA; v_gene: TRBV3-1/TRBV3-2; d_gene: NA; CDR3aa: CASSQHRVSTNEKLFF; CDR3nt: TGTGCCAGCAGCCAGCACAGGGTCTCAACTAATGAAAAACTGTTTTTT
j_gene: TRBJ2-2; abundance: NA; v_gene: TRBV19; d_gene: NA; CDR3aa: CASSPGQYRTTNTGELFF; CDR3nt: TGTGCCAGTAGTCCAGGGCAGTATCGAACTACGAACACCGGGGAGCTGTTTTTT